This TCR beta chain appears in the sequencing data of a study of cytomegalovirus exposure and HLA in healthy donors. Regarding the study as a whole: The authors confirmed in vitro that a few CMV-associated chains were specific for CMV antigens. Other equally common chains were less clonally expanded than HLA-associated TCR beta chains, a later analysis showed.

The CDR3 is 13 amino acids. V was shortened by 5 bases and J by 7 bases, with 17 bases between the two germline ends. CDR1 and CDR2 from the germline V gene are GTSNPN and SVGIG (reference sequence). Vbeta (60) and Jbeta (13) primers were used in the PCR. As handled by the study authors: Unique TCR beta chains numbered roughly 80 million in a later analysis, with approximately 10 million shared. Sequenced by immunoSEQ multiplex PCR; TCRdb stores in-frame clones only, minus some. V, J and clone size were drawn from that table, and D and trimming were deduced from the DNA. Of 95,000 to 150,000 clones in the sample, approximately 70% were seen once. A remark on this clone: The target antigen is unknown.

J is TRBJ1-2 and V is TRBV30; perhaps TRBD1 as D (6 bases). The sequenced material came from PBMCs. The receptor comes from a man aged 18 to 29 in good health and CMV-seronegative. Here the CDR3 reads CAWARSGHLGYTF. As DNA, the CDR3 is TGTGCCTGGGCCCGGTCGGGACACCTTGGCTACACCTTC.